This T cell receptor (beta chain) derives from a study of PD-1 blockade in classical Hodgkin lymphoma. In the study overall: Every 2 weeks, patients got 3 mg/kg intravenous nivolumab. The study's findings and limits: By C4D1 there was a significant rise in CD4+ TCR diversity but not in CD8+ TCR diversity. Newly diagnosed patients had baseline TCR diversity that was reportedly lower than that of healthy donors.

Regarding time point: cycle 4 day 1 (C4D1), after less than seven weeks of nivolumab. Each patient's relapse followed autologous stem cell transplantation, and brentuximab vedotin exposure varied. Thawed PBMCs were subjected to magnetic negative selection, which yielded isolated CD8+ T cells. Turning to this clone: The antigen is not known.

Assay: immunoSEQ multiplex PCR; the TCRdb copy retains only in-frame clones and omits some. The sample has more than 8,000 clones; approximately 80% are singletons. This CDR3 has 11 amino acids. The V gene lost 5 bases and the J gene lost 2 bases, with 7 bases spanning the gap. CDR1 GTSNPN and CDR2 SVGIG come from the germline V gene (reference sequence). The chain carries TRBV30 and TRBJ2-7; D gene unclear. This TCR was recovered from a human donor with classical Hodgkin lymphoma. The source material was CD8+ T cells from blood, sampled before the fourth cycle of nivolumab. The CDR3 loop is CAWVSPYEQYF. CDR3 in DNA: TGTGCCTGGGTGTCCCCCTACGAGCAGTACTTC.